This TCR beta chain came from a study of blood T cell repertoires in COVID-19. Study-level information: PBMCs, B-cell-depleted T cells, or T cells were the source of the cDNA or gDNA that made up the material.

The CDR3 consists of 14 residues. The ends lost 6 bases at V and 7 bases at J; junction bases unmatched: 10. CDR1 is KGHSH, CDR2 LQKENI, per germline. Methods used by the authors: The assay estimated nucleated cells by amplifying reference gene primers. Profiling relied on immunoSEQ multiplex PCR, and the TCRdb table lists in-frame clones only, not all of them. That table supplies the V and J calls and clone size; D and trimming were determined from the DNA. The repertoire holds around 190,000 clones, 89% seen once, with less than 2% in the top ten. The TCR was taken from a man aged 18 to 29 who had recovered from COVID-19. The sequencing sample was made of peripheral blood. The V and J genes are TRBV18 and TRBJ2-7; 9 bases match TRBD1. In DNA form, the CDR3 reads TGTGCCAGCTCGAATGACAGGGGGATGGGGGAGCAGTACTTC. Translating it yields CASSNDRGMGEQYF.